This passage covers 12 T cell receptor beta chains from one sample sequenced in a study of T-cell reconstitution after alpha-beta-depleted transplantation in children. The authors prepared the TCRbeta library with unique molecular identifiers. TCRdb reprocessed the PCR reads via MiXCR and lists one record per CDR3 protein. Here the sample spans 450,000 to 700,000 distinct CDR3 sequences, around 27% being singletons. The sequences come from PBMCs, collected before TCRalphabeta/CD19-depleted stem cell transplant. The source of these receptors is a boy younger than two with Wiskott-Aldrich syndrome, due to receive a stem cell transplant.

This clonotype was detected many times. The chain uses TRBV5-1 and TRBJ2-5; 8 nucleotides agree with TRBD1. This CDR3 is built from 14 residues. CDR1 and CDR2 (germline): SGHRS, YFSETQ. V lost 1 base to trimming and J lost 4 bases; unmatched junction nucleotides: 3. This chain's CDR3 is CASSLSGGGETQYF. The CDR3 DNA sequence: TGCGCCAGCAGCTTGTCAGGGGGCGGAGAGACCCAGTACTTC.

This chain joins TRBV6-1 and TRBJ2-1, with 9 positions matching TRBD2. V was pared by 5 bases and J by 8 bases, with 4 bases of the junction left unmatched. The CDR3 covers 13 residues. Germline-derived CDR1 and CDR2 are MNHNS and SASEGT. The CDR3 DNA sequence: TGTGCCAGCAGTCGTAGCGGGAGTTATGAGCAGTTCTTC. Amino acids: CASSRSGSYEQFF.

Note on this clonotype: At one end the junction does not follow the germline gene, possibly because of a read error. The chain has TRBV7-8 and TRBJ2-3, with 7 bases that match TRBD1. Germline CDR1 and CDR2: SGHVS and FQNEAQ. The CDR3 loop spans 12 amino acids. For the CDR3, the DNA is TGTGCCAGCAGCACAACAGGGGTTCGGCGGGATTTT. Residues: CASSTTGVRRDF.

V is TRBV10-1 and J is TRBJ2-3; no definite D call. Trimming shortened V by 3 bases and J by 0 bases, and 4 bases separated the two germline ends. The length of the CDR3 is 13 residues. The V gene's germline CDR1 is WNHNN and CDR2 SYGVQD (reference sequence). CDR3 DNA: TGCGCCAGCAGTGAATCGAGCACAGATACGCAGTATTTT. This translates into CASSESSTDTQYF.

The chain carries TRBV5-1 and TRBJ1-5, with D hard to call. CDR1 and CDR2 (germline): SGHRS, YFSETQ. The CDR3 has 15 amino acids. With 0 bases removed from V and 7 bases from J, the gap between germline ends came to 14 bases. This chain's CDR3 is CASSLGSGVGQPQHF. As DNA, the CDR3 is TGCGCCAGCAGCTTGGGTTCCGGGGTTGGACAGCCCCAGCATTTT.

The table lists this clonotype with a few counts. V gene TRBV27 combines with J gene TRBJ1-5, with D unclear. This CDR3 contains 14 residues. From germline, CDR1 is MNHEY and CDR2 SMNVEV (reference sequence). Deletions cut 2 bases from V and 4 bases from J, with 9 bases between. In nucleotides, the CDR3 is TGTGCCAGCAGTTTACACCAATATAATCAGCCCCAGCATTTT. As protein: CASSLHQYNQPQHF.

The genes are TRBV5-1 and TRBJ2-1, with 8 bases lining up with TRBD2. With 5 bases clipped from V and 4 bases from J, the junction kept 5 bases outside the gene matches. Germline CDR1 SGHRS, CDR2 YFSETQ. The CDR3 length is 14 residues. The CDR3 protein is CASRASGFYNEQFF. For the CDR3, the DNA is TGCGCCAGCAGGGCTAGCGGGTTTTACAATGAGCAGTTCTTC.

V gene TRBV7-9 combines with J gene TRBJ1-1; tentatively, D is TRBD1 (5 bases). This CDR3 is 13 amino acids long. Trimming took 6 bases from V and 1 from J, leaving 9 bases between them. Germline V gives CDR1 SEHNR, CDR2 FQNEAQ (reference sequence). CDR3 loop: CASRGRANTEAFF. The CDR3, as DNA: TGTGCCAGCAGGGGACGGGCGAACACTGAAGCTTTCTTT.

V is TRBV12-3 or TRBV12-4 and J is TRBJ2-7; 9 bases align to TRBD1. The CDR3 spans 16 residues. V shed 1 base, J shed 0 bases, and the junction held 4 bases outside the gene matches. Here the CDR3 reads CASSLGDRGDSYEQYF. The CDR3 DNA sequence: TGTGCCAGCAGTTTAGGAGACAGGGGGGACTCCTACGAGCAGTACTTC.

This chain connects TRBV5-1 to TRBJ1-6; D might be TRBD1 (6 bases). Trimming stripped 5 bases from V and 10 bases from J, with 16 bases between. There are 14 residues in the CDR3. CDR1 is SGHRS, CDR2 YFSETQ, per germline. CDR3 residues: CASSNDRSGSPLHF. Written as DNA, the CDR3 is TGCGCCAGCAGTAACGACAGGTCGGGATCACCCCTCCACTTT.

This clonotype was detected only a few times. This rearrangement joins TRBV5-1 to TRBJ2-1, with D uncertain. This CDR3 has 16 amino acids. The V gene lost 2 bases and the J gene lost 5 bases, with 17 bases spanning the gap. CDR1 is SGHRS and CDR2 is YFSETQ in the germline V gene. In DNA form, the CDR3 reads TGCGCCAGCAGCTTCCAAGGCCCCGCCCCCCACAATGAGCAGTTCTTC. Protein product: CASSFQGPAPHNEQFF.

CDR3 sequence (DNA): TGTGCCAGCAGTTTTTTCGGCGGGGGCGGTAATGAGCAGTACTTC. This translates into CASSFFGGGGNEQYF. This rearrangement joins TRBV27 to TRBJ2-7; TRBD2 is a possible D gene (7 bases). The V end lost 3 bases, the J end lost 7 bases, and 19 bases lay between the germline ends. The CDR3 runs to 15 residues. Per germline, CDR1 MNHEY and CDR2 SMNVEV (reference sequence).